Shown below are 25 T cell receptor beta chains from a single sample sequenced in a study of shared clonotypes between healthy human individuals. The data were produced by immunoSEQ multiplex PCR, yet TCRdb's version contains in-frame clones alone and is incomplete. Altogether 100,000 to 120,000 clones are present, about two thirds being singletons, with the ten largest covering roughly 25%. Material: memory CD8+ T cells sorted from blood. Subset indicated: CD45RO+ cells pooled with CCR7-negative TemRA cells. Receptors originate from a woman younger than 45 in good health.

The chain combines TRBV25-1 with TRBJ2-5, with 10 bases lining up with TRBD1. Matching the DNA end better, TRBJ2-7 makes the J call doubtful. Germline assignment: CDR1 MGHDK and CDR2 SYGVNS. This CDR3 is 14 amino acids long. CDR3 nucleotide sequence: TGTGCCAGCAGTGAAGGGACAGGGGACTACGAGCAGTACTTC. Translated, it gives CASSEGTGDYEQYF.

V usage is TRBV28 and J usage is TRBJ2-1, with D possibly TRBD1 on 5 matching bases. The CDR3 has 17 residues. V was cut by 6 bases and J by 0 bases, with 18 bases left in between. Looked up from germline, CDR1 is MDHEN and CDR2 is SYDVKM. CDR3: CASSSFRADFSYNEQFF. CDR3 sequence (DNA): TGTGCCAGCAGCTCCTTCAGGGCCGATTTCTCCTACAATGAGCAGTTCTTC.

The rearrangement links TRBV5-1 to TRBJ1-1, with D uncertain. Looked up from germline, CDR1 is SGHRS and CDR2 is YFSETQ. The V gene lost 1 base and the J gene lost 5 bases, with 9 bases spanning the gap. This CDR3 is built from 13 residues. The DNA for the CDR3 is TGCGCCAGCAGCTTGCGCATCCCAACTGAAGCTTTCTTT. Encoded protein: CASSLRIPTEAFF.

The J gene is TRBJ2-1, the V gene TRBV4-2, with a weak D call TRBD2 (5 bases). V was clipped by 0 bases and J by 6 bases, with 15 bases between them. Germline-derived CDR1 and CDR2 are LGHNA and YNFKEQ. The CDR3 is 16 amino acids. As DNA, the CDR3 is TGTGCCAGCAGCCAAGAGACTGGACTCGGTTTCAATGAGCAGTTCTTC. As protein: CASSQETGLGFNEQFF.

This clone has more than one count but fewer than ten. The chain joins TRBV5-1 to TRBJ2-7; D may correspond to TRBD1 or TRBD2 (5 bases each). Looked up from germline, CDR1 is SGHRS and CDR2 is YFSETQ. V lost 3 bases, J lost 2 bases, and 12 bases lay in between. The CDR3 extends over 14 amino acids. CDR3 protein: CASSYRDGPYEQYF. The CDR3 DNA follows: TGCGCCAGCAGCTACCGGGACGGACCCTACGAGCAGTACTTC.

V gene TRBV28 combines with J gene TRBJ1-3, with D perhaps TRBD1 (6 bases). The V gene lost 7 bases and the J gene lost 7 bases, with 14 bases spanning the gap. The CDR3 runs to 13 residues. Germline CDR1 reads MDHEN; CDR2 reads SYDVKM. CDR3 in DNA: TGTGCCAGCAAAAGGACAGTCGGGAACACCATATATTTT. As protein: CASKRTVGNTIYF.

The chain links TRBV25-1 to TRBJ2-1; D is unclear. The V gene's germline CDR1 is MGHDK and CDR2 SYGVNS. Between the trimmed V and J ends, which lost 3 bases and 6 bases, there was a span of 15 bases. The CDR3 runs to 15 residues. The CDR3: CASSERDLGSNEQFF. In DNA, the CDR3 is TGTGCCAGCAGTGAGCGTGACTTGGGATCCAATGAGCAGTTCTTC.

The rearrangement links TRBV2 to TRBJ1-1, with D possibly being TRBD1 (6 bases). The length of the CDR3 is 13 residues. Germline V lookup: CDR1 SNHLY, CDR2 FYNNEI. V lost 7 bases to trimming and J lost 5 bases, with 14 bases between them. CDR3 nucleotides: TGTGCCAGCACCCATTGGCAGGGGACTGAAGCTTTCTTT. This encodes CASTHWQGTEAFF.

The gene calls are TRBV18 and TRBJ2-7; no reliable D call. The germline V and J ends were trimmed by 6 bases and 0 bases, with 9 bases remaining between them. This CDR3 is 13 amino acids long. CDR1 is KGHSH, CDR2 LQKENI, per germline. This chain's CDR3 is CASSPGSSYEQYF. The CDR3 region has the DNA TGTGCCAGCTCTCCCGGGTCCTCCTACGAGCAGTACTTC. Looking up the rest from reference TRBV18 and TRBJ2-7 gives the full variable domain: NAGVMQNPRHLVRRRGQEARLRCSPMKGHSHVYWYRQLPEEGLKFMVYLQKENIIDESGMPKERFSAEFPKEGPSILRIQQVVRGDSAAYFCASSPGSSYEQYFGPGTRLTVT.

The J gene is TRBJ2-3, the V gene TRBV10-1, with D unclear. The CDR3 sequence is 13 residues long. Germline V gene data show CDR1 as WNHNN and CDR2 as SYGVQD (reference sequence). V dropped 9 bases and J dropped 0 bases, with 10 bases sitting between them. CDR3 in amino acids: CARLFSSTDTQYF. DNA of the CDR3: TGCGCCAGACTTTTCTCTAGCACAGATACGCAGTATTTT.

This chain joins TRBV28 and TRBJ1-5; D possibly corresponds to TRBD1 (5 bases). The CDR3 is made up of 18 amino acids. Trimming shortened V by 0 bases and J by 2 bases, and 17 bases separated the two germline ends. CDR1 is MDHEN and CDR2 is SYDVKM in the germline V gene. CDR3 loop: CASSLWGWRGGGNQPQHF. In nucleotides, the CDR3 is TGTGCCAGCAGTTTATGGGGTTGGAGGGGAGGGGGCAATCAGCCCCAGCATTTT.

With respect to this clone: This likely traces to a read error, being one base from a far larger clone. This rearrangement joins TRBV4-1 to TRBJ2-2; tentative D call: TRBD1 (5 bases). V was cut by 6 bases and J by 3 bases, with 14 bases left in between. The CDR3 is 15 residues long. Germline assignment: CDR1 MGHRA and CDR2 YSYEKL. The CDR3 DNA reads as TGCGCCAGCAGAGACCAGGGCCATGACACCGGGGAGCTGTTTTTT. It yields the protein CASRDQGHDTGELFF.

The CDR3 nucleotides read TGCGCCAGCAGTGAGTCCACAGGGGATGAGCAGTTCTTC. Its protein product is CASSESTGDEQFF. V is TRBV10-2 and J is TRBJ2-1; 7 bases match TRBD1. Germline loops: CDR1 WSHSY, CDR2 SAAADI. With 0 bases clipped from V and 8 bases from J, the junction kept 1 base outside the gene matches. The CDR3 sequence is 13 residues long.

This clone was seen a few times. This chain joins TRBV19 and TRBJ2-6; D is unclear. The V gene's germline CDR1 is LNHDA and CDR2 SQIVND (reference sequence). The CDR3 spans 15 residues. V was pared by 6 bases and J by 3 bases, with 12 bases between. In DNA, the CDR3 is TGTGCCAGTAGCGTCGTGGTGGATGGGGCCAACGTCCTGACTTTC. Translation: CASSVVVDGANVLTF.

V usage is TRBV19 and J usage is TRBJ1-1; D perhaps matches TRBD1 (5 bases). The germline gives CDR1 LNHDA, CDR2 SQIVND (reference sequence). The CDR3 runs to 14 residues. V lost 10 bases, J lost 0 bases, and 15 bases lay in between. The CDR3 nucleotides are TGTGCCACCCTACCGACAGTGATGAACACTGAAGCTTTCTTT. It specifies CATLPTVMNTEAFF.

The gene calls are TRBV13 and TRBJ2-6; maybe TRBD1 (6 bases). CDR1 is PRHDT, CDR2 FYEKMQ, per germline (reference sequence). V was clipped by 1 base and J by 0 bases, with 10 bases between them. CDR3 length: 17 amino acids. The CDR3 region is CASSLEGGASGANVLTF. The CDR3, as DNA: TGTGCCAGCAGCTTAGAAGGGGGTGCCTCTGGGGCCAACGTCCTGACTTTC.

The CDR3 region has the DNA TGTGCCAGCAGTTACCGGCAGTTCAATCAGCCCCAGCATTTT. Translating it yields CASSYRQFNQPQHF. The chain is built from TRBV6-5 and TRBJ1-5; no clear D gene. With 2 bases removed from V and 3 bases from J, the gap between germline ends came to 8 bases. CDR1 is MNHEY and CDR2 is SVGAGI in the germline V gene. The CDR3 consists of 14 residues.

The chain uses TRBV7-8 and TRBJ2-7, with 7 bases matching TRBD2. Germline lookup yields CDR1 SGHVS and CDR2 FQNEAQ. With V trimmed by 4 bases and J by 7 bases, 13 bases remained unmatched. CDR3 length: 15 amino acids. CDR3 region: CASSSSGNSIWEQYF. The DNA for the CDR3 is TGTGCCAGCAGCTCCAGCGGGAATTCAATATGGGAGCAGTACTTC. Combining the CDR3 with reference TRBV7-8 and TRBJ2-7 gives the whole variable domain GAGVSQSPRYKVAKRGQDVALRCDPISGHVSLFWYQQALGQGPEFLTYFQNEAQLDKSGLPSDRFFAERPEGSVSTLKIQRTQQEDSAVYLCASSSSGNSIWEQYFGPGTRLTVT.

The gene calls are TRBV6-1 and TRBJ1-2, with 9 bases lining up with TRBD1. The germline gives CDR1 MNHNS, CDR2 SASEGT. The CDR3 loop spans 13 amino acids. Trimming at V came to 5 bases and at J to 3 bases, leaving 1 base not matched to a gene. The CDR3: CASSRDRDYGYTF. The CDR3 DNA follows: TGTGCCAGCAGTCGGGACAGGGACTATGGCTACACCTTC.

This clone was seen only a few times. The chain is built from TRBV19 and TRBJ1-5, with D possibly TRBD1 on 5 matching bases. The CDR3 spans 11 residues. Trimming pared 5 bases from V and 12 bases from J, leaving 11 bases between. Germline assignment: CDR1 LNHDA and CDR2 SQIVND (reference sequence). The CDR3 loop reads CASSFGQSQHF. DNA of the CDR3: TGTGCCAGTAGTTTCGGACAAAGCCAGCATTTT. The whole variable domain, filled in from reference TRBV19 and TRBJ1-5, reads DGGITQSPKYLFRKEGQNVTLSCEQNLNHDAMYWYRQDPGQGLRLIYYSQIVNDFQKGDIAEGYSVSREKKESFPLTVTSAQKNPTAFYLCASSFGQSQHFGDGTRLSIL.

This chain connects TRBV29-1 to TRBJ2-5; 10 nucleotides line up with TRBD2. This CDR3 region has 17 residues. The germline CDR1 and CDR2 sequences are SQVTM and ANQGSEA. J was trimmed by 4 bases and V by 2 bases; bases with no gene match: 13. The CDR3 DNA is TGCAGCGTTGAAAATCTCCCCTTCAGCGGGAGGGGAGAGACCCAGTACTTC. Translating it yields CSVENLPFSGRGETQYF.

This clone was detected only a few times. The V gene is TRBV7-2, the J gene TRBJ2-5; D possibly corresponds to TRBD1 (6 bases). The CDR3 has 17 amino acids. The germline gives CDR1 SGHTA, CDR2 FQGNSA. Trimming removed 4 bases at V and 3 bases at J, with 21 bases between. The CDR3: CASSSWLRPGQKETQYF. The CDR3 nucleotides read TGTGCCAGCAGCTCATGGCTCCGACCGGGACAAAAAGAGACCCAGTACTTC.

This rearrangement joins TRBV7-1 to TRBJ2-1; the D is unclear. TRBV7-1 is an ORF, and what it does is uncertain. Between the trimmed V and J ends, which lost 4 bases and 4 bases, there was a span of 11 bases. The CDR3 length is 14 residues. The CDR3 DNA is TGTGCCAGCAGCTTAGTTGGTTATTACAATGAGCAGTTCTTC. Amino acid sequence: CASSLVGYYNEQFF.

The rearrangement links TRBV7-9 to TRBJ2-1; 10 nucleotides line up with TRBD2. There are 15 residues in the CDR3. With V trimmed by 5 bases and J by 6 bases, 7 bases remained unmatched. Germline loops: CDR1 SEHNR, CDR2 FQNEAQ (reference sequence). The CDR3, as DNA: TGTGCCAGCAGCATGCCGGGACTAGCGTTCAATGAGCAGTTCTTC. Translation: CASSMPGLAFNEQFF.

By share, this clone ranks as medium-sized. CDR3 nucleotides: TGTGCCAGCCTGACAAGCTCCTACGAGCAGTACTTC. Translation gives CASLTSSYEQYF. V is TRBV27 and J is TRBJ2-7; no definite D call. Germline V gene sequence: CDR1 MNHEY, CDR2 SMNVEV (reference sequence). Between the trimmed V and J ends, which lost 8 bases and 0 bases, there was a span of 8 bases. The CDR3 extends over 12 amino acids.